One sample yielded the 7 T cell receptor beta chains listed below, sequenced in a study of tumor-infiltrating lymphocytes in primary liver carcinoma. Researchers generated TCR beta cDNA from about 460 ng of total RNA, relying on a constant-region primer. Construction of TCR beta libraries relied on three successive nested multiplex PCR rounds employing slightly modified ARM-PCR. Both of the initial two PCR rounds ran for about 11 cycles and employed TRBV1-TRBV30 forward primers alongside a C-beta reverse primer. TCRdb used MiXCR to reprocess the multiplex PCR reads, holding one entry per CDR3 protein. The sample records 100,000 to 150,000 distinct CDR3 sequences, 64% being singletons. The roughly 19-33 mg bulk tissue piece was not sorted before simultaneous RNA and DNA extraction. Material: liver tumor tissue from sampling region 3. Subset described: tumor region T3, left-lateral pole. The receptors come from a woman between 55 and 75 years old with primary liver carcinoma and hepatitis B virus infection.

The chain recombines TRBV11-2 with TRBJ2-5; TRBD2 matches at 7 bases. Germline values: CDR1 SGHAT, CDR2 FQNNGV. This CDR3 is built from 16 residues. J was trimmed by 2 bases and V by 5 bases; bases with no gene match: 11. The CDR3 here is CASSHYGGRSQETQYF. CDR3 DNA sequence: TGTGCCAGCAGCCACTATGGCGGGAGATCACAAGAGACCCAGTACTTC.

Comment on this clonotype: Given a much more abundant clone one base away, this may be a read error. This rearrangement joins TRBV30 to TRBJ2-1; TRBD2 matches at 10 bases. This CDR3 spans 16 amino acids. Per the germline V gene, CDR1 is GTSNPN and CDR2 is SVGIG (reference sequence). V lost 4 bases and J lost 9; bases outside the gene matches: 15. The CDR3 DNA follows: TGTGCCTGGACTGAGGGGAGCGGGAGGGCCTGGGGTGAGCAGTTCTTC. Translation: CAWTEGSGRAWGEQFF.

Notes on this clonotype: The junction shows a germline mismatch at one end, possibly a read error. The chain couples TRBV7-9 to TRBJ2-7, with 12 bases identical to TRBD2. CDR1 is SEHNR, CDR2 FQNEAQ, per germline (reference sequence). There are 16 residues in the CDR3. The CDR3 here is CVSSLGLAGRSYEQYF. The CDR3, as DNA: TGTGTCAGCAGCTTAGGACTAGCGGGGCGCTCCTACGAGCAGTACTTC. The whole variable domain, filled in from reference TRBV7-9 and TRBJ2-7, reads DTGVSQNPRHKITKRGQNVTFRCDPISEHNRLYWYRQTLGQGPEFLTYFQNEAQLEKSRLLSDRFSAERPKGSFSTLEIQRTEQGDSAMYLCVSSLGLAGRSYEQYFGPGTRLTVT.

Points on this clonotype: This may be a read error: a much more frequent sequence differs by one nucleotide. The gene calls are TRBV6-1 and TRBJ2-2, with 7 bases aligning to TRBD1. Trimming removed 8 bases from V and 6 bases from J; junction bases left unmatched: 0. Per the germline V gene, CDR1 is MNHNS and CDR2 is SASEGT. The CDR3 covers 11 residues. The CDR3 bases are TGTGCCAGCGGGACAGCCGGGGAGCTGTTTTTT. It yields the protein CASGTAGELFF.

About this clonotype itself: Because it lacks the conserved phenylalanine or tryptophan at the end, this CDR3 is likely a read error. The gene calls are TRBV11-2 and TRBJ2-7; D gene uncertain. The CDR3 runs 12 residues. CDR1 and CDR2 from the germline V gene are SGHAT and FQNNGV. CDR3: CVSSRESYEQYL. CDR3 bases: TGTGTCAGCAGCCGCGAATCCTACGAGCAGTACCTC.

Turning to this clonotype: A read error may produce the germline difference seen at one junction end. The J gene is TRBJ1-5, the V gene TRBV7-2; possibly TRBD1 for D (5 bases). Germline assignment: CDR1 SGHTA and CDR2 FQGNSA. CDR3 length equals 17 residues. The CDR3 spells CASSLAKGRDSNQPLHF. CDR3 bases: TGTGCCAGCAGCTTAGCGAAGGGCAGGGATAGCAACCAGCCCCTGCATTTT.

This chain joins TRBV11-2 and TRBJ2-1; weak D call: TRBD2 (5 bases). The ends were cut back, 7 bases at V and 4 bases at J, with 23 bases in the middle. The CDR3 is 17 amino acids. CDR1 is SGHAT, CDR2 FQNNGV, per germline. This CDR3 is CASNLPRRPAEYNEQFF. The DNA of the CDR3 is TGTGCCAGCAACTTGCCACGTCGACCAGCGGAATACAATGAGCAGTTCTTC.